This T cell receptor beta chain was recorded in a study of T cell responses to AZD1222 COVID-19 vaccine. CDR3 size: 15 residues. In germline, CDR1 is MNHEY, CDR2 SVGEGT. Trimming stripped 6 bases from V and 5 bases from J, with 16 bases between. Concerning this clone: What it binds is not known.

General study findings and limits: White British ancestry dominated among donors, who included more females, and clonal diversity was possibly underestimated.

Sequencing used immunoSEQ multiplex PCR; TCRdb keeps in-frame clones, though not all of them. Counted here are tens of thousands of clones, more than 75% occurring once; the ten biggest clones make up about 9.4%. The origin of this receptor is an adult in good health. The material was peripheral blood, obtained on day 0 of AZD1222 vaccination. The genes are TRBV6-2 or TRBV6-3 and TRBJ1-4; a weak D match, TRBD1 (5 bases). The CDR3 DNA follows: TGTGCCAGCAGCCCCGTGGGGCAAAGGAATGAAAAACTGTTTTTT. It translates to CASSPVGQRNEKLFF.